This T cell receptor beta chain was obtained from a study of sequential checkpoint blockade in melanoma. About the study: Patients were randomized 1:1 to nivolumab-then-ipilimumab or ipilimumab-then-nivolumab first-line.

Profiling relied on immunoSEQ multiplex PCR, and the TCRdb table lists in-frame clones only, not all of them. The sample shows approximately 4,300 clones, 55% to 65% of them seen only once. The treatment is: randomized to nivolumab then ipilimumab (arm A) or the reverse (arm B). DNA-damaging chemotherapy had not been given to any patient beforehand. Live CD3+CD8+ CD19− CD56− cells were sorted from PBMCs. Sequencing was performed on CD8+ T cells sorted from blood (inferred from file names), taken from a patient given nivolumab and ipilimumab in sequence. The receptor was isolated from a human donor with melanoma.

CDR3: CAIRNRDTGEAFF. The CDR3 nucleotides read TGTGCCATCAGGAACAGGGATACGGGTGAAGCTTTCTTT. The V call is TRBV10-3, the J call TRBJ1-1; D perhaps matches TRBD1 (6 bases). V lost 6 bases, J lost 7 bases, and 15 bases lay in between. The V gene's germline CDR1 is ENHRY and CDR2 SYGVKD. This CDR3 is built from 13 residues.